The text below deals with one TCR beta chain. The antigen it binds to is not known. No base qualities exist here, and no much larger clone lies one base off it. In the germline V gene (reference sequence), CDR1 corresponds to SEHNR and CDR2 to FQNEAQ. There are 15 amino acids in the CDR3, from cysteine to phenylalanine inclusive. The kept DNA is CDR3 alone, 45 bases in frame from the first base. Here V drops 6 bases and J drops 4 bases, and the junction holds 6 bases not matched to any gene. This sample is drawn from a study of blood T cell repertoires in COVID-19 (TCRdb year 2020). Regarding the complete study: The collaborator samples originated in the United States, Italy and Spain and spanned the acute and convalescent phases of COVID-19. The prospective study material was composed of cDNA or gDNA derived from T cells, B-cell-depleted T cells, or PBMCs. The samples were drawn from the first 160 participants of the ongoing ImmuneRACE study and from 1,200 or so subjects provided by 6 global collaborators. Nearly every sample came with metadata listing a de-identified subject ID, COVID-19 status, age in years and sex. The repertoires were made available in a free public database intended to serve as a resource for research on the immune response to SARS-CoV-2. Where available, HLA class I and class II types were obtained from metadata supplied by the sample provider rather than from assay-based typing. Subjects who had been exposed to COVID-19, were actively infected with it, or had recovered from it provided the deeply sampled blood TCRbeta repertoires that made up the dataset.

Whole blood was collected in K2EDTA tubes by collaborating institutions according to the institutions' own protocols. For TCRbeta analysis, collaborator samples were shipped as frozen whole blood, as isolated PBMCs, or as DNA extracted from either sample type. Paper-wide results and their limitations: How much clinical and demographic metadata was included differed by source and by participant, and the metadata was provided uncurated.

The immunoSEQ Assay, a bias-controlled multiplex PCR, was used to amplify TCRbeta CDR3 regions from genomic DNA. In the authors' own workflow: Nucleated cell counts per sample were estimated from amplification of reference gene primers within the assay. To quantify the absolute abundance of each unique TCRbeta CDR3 rearrangement, sequence reads were collapsed and filtered. For each sample, productive Simpson clonality was calculated by taking the square root of Simpson's diversity index across productive rearrangements. TCRdb re-hosts the immuneACCESS table, in-frame sequences only. Its copies lack some clones; in the studies checked, an unresolved V gene accounts for under half of them, and the cause for the rest is not known. For V, J and clone size, that table is used; D and trimming come from the DNA. The sample contains approximately 63,000 clones, around 88% of them found a single time. The ten largest make up approximately 18% of the sample.

The sequence was obtained from a woman older than 75 with active COVID-19. Source material: peripheral blood. In this chain, TRBV7-9 is recombined with TRBJ2-1; 10 bases in the junction line up with TRBD1. DNA sequence: TGTGCCAGCAGTTCGACAGGGGGCGCTTACAATGAGCAGTTCTTC. This gives the protein CASSSTGGAYNEQFF.